This is a list of T cell receptor beta chains from one sample in a study of a mutant IDH1 vaccine in newly diagnosed glioma. For these TCRs, the target antigens are not known. Profiled with immunoSEQ multiplex PCR; TCRdb holds only in-frame clones, not every one. The sample comprises 35,000 or so clones, 75% to 85% of which are singletons, and approximately 16% rests with the top ten. Sample: peripheral blood mononuclear cells (PBMCs), taken from a glioma patient whose treatment included an IDH1 peptide vaccine. All receptors derive from a woman in her thirties with glioma. Some clones in this sample may be carry-over from other donors' samples. Each CDR3 is given with its conserved first and last residue. D genes are given only for firm matches. Size is omitted from some rows. Given values are once, few, many or a class for expanded clones.

D	J	V	size	CDR3	DNA
TRBD2	TRBJ2-7	TRBV25-1	-	CASSEFGGRVSYEQYF	TGTGCCAGCAGTGAATTCGGCGGGAGGGTCTCCTACGAGCAGTACTTC
-	TRBJ1-1	TRBV2	-	CASIWRSNTEAFF	TGTGCCAGCATCTGGCGGTCGAACACTGAAGCTTTCTTT
-	TRBJ1-1	TRBV6-5	-	CASSSRGGSTEAFF	TGTGCCAGCAGTTCGAGGGGGGGGAGCACTGAAGCTTTCTTT
-	TRBJ1-1	TRBV5-1	-	CASSVTYAGTEAFF	TGCGCCAGCAGCGTAACCTACGCGGGGACTGAAGCTTTCTTT
TRBD1	TRBJ2-3	TRBV19	-	CASSIDRTGPPAWDTQYF	TGTGCCAGTAGTATAGATCGGACAGGCCCCCCAGCTTGGGATACGCAGTATTTT
-	TRBJ2-1	TRBV9	-	CASGGNSYNEQFF	TGTGCCAGCGGGGGAAACTCCTACAATGAGCAGTTCTTC
TRBD1	TRBJ1-4	TRBV6-6	-	CASSPGTDYEKLFF	TGTGCCAGCAGTCCGGGGACAGACTATGAAAAACTGTTTTTT
-	TRBJ2-1	TRBV4-1	-	CASSQGRRDRPYNEQFF	TGCGCCAGCAGCCAAGGTAGGAGGGATAGGCCCTACAATGAGCAGTTCTTC
-	TRBJ1-2	TRBV7-9	-	CASSLISETAGYTF	TGTGCCAGCAGCTTAATCTCAGAGACGGCTGGCTACACCTTC
TRBD2	TRBJ2-6	TRBV29-1	-	CSVILAGDDSGANVLTF	TGCAGCGTTATACTAGCGGGAGATGACTCTGGGGCCAACGTCCTGACTTTC
TRBD1	TRBJ1-1	TRBV27	few	CASTRTGVNTEAFF	TGTGCCAGCACCCGGACAGGGGTGAACACTGAAGCTTTCTTT
TRBD1	TRBJ2-2	TRBV2	once	CASTLVGQGSGELFF	TGTGCCAGCACCCTCGTCGGACAGGGCTCCGGGGAGCTGTTTTTT
-	TRBJ1-1	TRBV9	few	CASSPHRDFVGAFF	TGTGCCAGCAGCCCGCACCGGGATTTTGTCGGGGCTTTCTTT
-	TRBJ2-7	TRBV7-7	-	CASSLGPLGYEQYF	TGTGCTAGCAGCTTAGGTCCCCTGGGCTACGAGCAGTACTTC
-	TRBJ1-4	TRBV5-1	-	CASSLGGLATNEKLFF	TGCGCCAGCAGCTTGGGAGGACTCGCAACTAATGAAAAACTGTTTTTT
-	TRBJ1-1	TRBV30	-	CAWSHQSNTEAFF	TGTGCCTGGAGTCACCAGTCGAACACTGAAGCTTTCTTT
TRBD1	TRBJ1-1	TRBV11-3	-	CASSLGGQGATEAFF	TGTGCCAGCAGCTTAGGGGGCCAGGGGGCCACTGAAGCTTTCTTT
TRBD1	TRBJ2-7	TRBV14	-	CASNSQGPLYEQYF	TGTGCCAGCAACTCACAGGGGCCCCTCTACGAGCAGTACTTC
TRBD2	TRBJ2-7	TRBV19	-	CASRGLAGIEQYF	TGTGCCAGTAGGGGACTAGCGGGAATCGAGCAGTACTTC
-	TRBJ2-3	TRBV6-6	-	CASSYAIGDTQYF	TGTGCCAGCAGTTACGCCATAGGGGATACGCAGTATTTT
-	TRBJ1-3	TRBV9	-	CASSPYGNTIYF	TGTGCCAGCAGCCCCTACGGAAACACCATATATTTT
-	TRBJ1-3	TRBV25-1	-	CASSDIARGSGNTIYF	TGTGCCAGCAGTGATATCGCCCGGGGGTCAGGAAACACCATATATTTT
-	TRBJ1-2	TRBV25-1	-	CATFVAFDGYTF	TGTGCCACATTCGTAGCCTTTGATGGCTACACCTTC
-	TRBJ1-1	TRBV6-4	-	CASSPHRRGKFDTEAFF	TGTGCCAGCAGCCCTCACCGACGGGGTAAGTTCGACACTGAAGCTTTCTTT
-	TRBJ2-3	TRBV2	-	CASSADQTSSDTQYF	TGTGCCAGCAGCGCAGACCAAACTAGTTCAGATACGCAGTATTTT
TRBD2	TRBJ2-3	TRBV30	-	CAWSAGTSVPDTQYF	TGTGCCTGGAGTGCTGGGACTAGCGTACCAGATACGCAGTATTTT
-	TRBJ1-1	TRBV19	-	CASSIRRSTEAFF	TGTGCCAGTAGTATTCGAAGGAGCACTGAAGCTTTCTTT
-	TRBJ2-3	TRBV4-2	-	CASSQESDTQYF	TGTGCCAGCAGCCAAGAGAGCGATACGCAGTATTTT
TRBD2	TRBJ2-6	TRBV6-1	-	CASSEAFGRDPGANVLTF	TGTGCCAGCAGTGAAGCGTTCGGGAGGGACCCTGGGGCCAACGTCCTGACTTTC
-	TRBJ1-2	TRBV14	-	CASSERTYGYTF	TGTGCCAGCAGCGAGAGGACCTATGGCTACACCTTC
TRBD2	TRBJ2-1	TRBV5-1	-	CASSLGEGGYNEQFF	TGCGCCAGCAGCTTGGGGGAGGGAGGTTACAATGAGCAGTTCTTC
-	TRBJ1-2	TRBV4-1	-	CASSQEGWGYTF	TGCGCCAGCAGCCAAGAAGGGTGGGGCTACACCTTC
-	TRBJ2-1	TRBV5-1	-	CASSRATLSNNYNEQFF	TGCGCCAGCAGCCGGGCGACGCTTTCTAACAACTACAATGAGCAGTTCTTC
-	TRBJ2-7	TRBV18	-	CASSSDMGPYEQYF	TGTGCCAGCTCCAGCGACATGGGACCCTACGAGCAGTACTTC
-	TRBJ1-4	TRBV19	-	CASSNRRAGEKLFF	TGTGCCAGTAGTAACCGGCGGGCTGGAGAAAAACTGTTTTTT
TRBD1	TRBJ1-5	TRBV19	once	CASSPGTGYNQPQHF	TGTGCCAGTAGTCCGGGGACAGGGTATAATCAGCCCCAGCATTTT
-	TRBJ2-5	TRBV23-1	-	CASSRRTAVWETQYF	TGCGCCAGCAGTCGTAGGACAGCTGTTTGGGAGACCCAGTACTTC
-	TRBJ1-1	TRBV15	few	CATSRGLRDTEAFF	TGTGCCACCAGCAGAGGATTGAGGGACACTGAAGCTTTCTTT
TRBD2	TRBJ2-2	TRBV11-2	-	CASSAGLGGTGELFF	TGTGCCAGCAGCGCGGGACTAGGCGGGACCGGGGAGCTGTTTTTT
-	TRBJ2-1	TRBV5-4	-	CASSLVSRASSYNEQFF	TGTGCCAGCAGCTTGGTGAGCAGGGCCAGCTCCTACAATGAGCAGTTCTTC
-	TRBJ2-5	TRBV29-1	-	CSVEGKETQYF	TGCAGCGTTGAAGGGAAAGAGACCCAGTACTTC
-	TRBJ2-6	TRBV6-1	-	CASSEHGRGANVLTF	TGTGCCAGCAGTGAACACGGGCGAGGGGCCAACGTCCTGACTTTC
TRBD2	TRBJ2-5	TRBV4-1	-	CASSQEAAGVGQETQYF	TGCGCCAGCAGCCAAGAAGCGGCGGGAGTGGGGCAAGAGACCCAGTACTTC
TRBD1	TRBJ2-7	TRBV5-1	-	CASSSNSGTGAYEQYF	TGCGCCAGCAGCTCCAACTCCGGGACAGGGGCCTACGAGCAGTACTTC
-	TRBJ1-2	TRBV4-1	-	CASSQEGDIRYGYTF	TGCGCCAGCAGCCAAGAGGGGGACATACGGTATGGCTACACCTTC
TRBD1	TRBJ2-7	TRBV10-2	once	CASTQGTYEQYF	TGCGCCAGTACACAGGGGACCTACGAGCAGTACTTC
-	TRBJ1-1	TRBV19	-	CASSIGGNTEAFF	TGTGCCAGTAGTATAGGAGGGAACACTGAAGCTTTCTTT
TRBD2	TRBJ2-5	TRBV28	-	CASRTSSETQYF	TGTGCCAGCAGGACTAGCTCGGAGACCCAGTACTTC
-	TRBJ1-2	TRBV6-5	few	CASSSTQGTGGYTF	TGTGCCAGCAGTTCGACACAAGGGACGGGGGGCTACACCTTC
TRBD1	TRBJ2-7	TRBV18	-	CASSFSGTGVSEQYF	TGTGCCAGCTCATTCTCCGGGACAGGGGTGTCCGAGCAGTACTTC
-	TRBJ1-5	TRBV2	-	CASSGDSNQPQHF	TGTGCCAGCAGTGGCGATAGCAATCAGCCCCAGCATTTT
TRBD2	TRBJ2-1	TRBV9	-	CASSVGLAGGNEQFF	TGTGCCAGCAGCGTAGGACTAGCGGGAGGAAATGAGCAGTTCTTC
-	TRBJ1-1	TRBV18	-	CASSPPKGTNTEAFF	TGTGCCAGCTCACCACCGAAGGGAACGAACACTGAAGCTTTCTTT